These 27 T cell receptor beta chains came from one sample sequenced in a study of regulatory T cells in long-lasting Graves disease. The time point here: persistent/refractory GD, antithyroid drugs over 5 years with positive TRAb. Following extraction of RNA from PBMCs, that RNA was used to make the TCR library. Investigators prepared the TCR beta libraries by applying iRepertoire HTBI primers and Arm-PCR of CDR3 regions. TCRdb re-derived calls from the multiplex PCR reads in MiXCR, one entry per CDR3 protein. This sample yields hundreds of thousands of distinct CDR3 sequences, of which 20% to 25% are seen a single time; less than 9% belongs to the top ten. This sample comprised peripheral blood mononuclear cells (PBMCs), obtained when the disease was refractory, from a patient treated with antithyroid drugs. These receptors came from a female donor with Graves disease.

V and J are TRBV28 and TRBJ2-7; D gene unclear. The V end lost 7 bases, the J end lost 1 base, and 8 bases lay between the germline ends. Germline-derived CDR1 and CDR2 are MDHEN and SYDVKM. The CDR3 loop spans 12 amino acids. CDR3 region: CASNTVSYEQYF. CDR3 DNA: TGTGCCAGCAATACAGTTTCCTACGAGCAGTACTTC.

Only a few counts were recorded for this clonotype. CDR3 nucleotides: TGTGCCAGCAGCTCCGGGACAGAATATAGCAATCAGCCCCAGCATTTT. Protein sequence: CASSSGTEYSNQPQHF. The genes are TRBV6-1 and TRBJ1-5; 7 nucleotides align to TRBD1. Trimming took 6 bases from V and 0 from J; bases not matched to a gene: 8. The CDR3 contains 16 residues. In germline, CDR1 is MNHNS, CDR2 SASEGT.

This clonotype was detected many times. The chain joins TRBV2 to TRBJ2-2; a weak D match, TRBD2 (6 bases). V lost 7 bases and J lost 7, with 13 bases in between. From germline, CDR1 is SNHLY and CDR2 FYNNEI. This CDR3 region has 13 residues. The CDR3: CASTGLTIGELFF. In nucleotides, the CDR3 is TGTGCCAGCACGGGACTGACGATCGGGGAGCTGTTTTTT.

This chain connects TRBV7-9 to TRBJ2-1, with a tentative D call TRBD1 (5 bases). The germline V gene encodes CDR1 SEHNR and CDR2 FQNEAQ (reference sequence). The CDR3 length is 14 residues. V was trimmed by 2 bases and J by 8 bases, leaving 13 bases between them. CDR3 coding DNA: TGTGCCAGCAGCTTAAGGACCAGGGCGGATGAGCAGTTCTTC. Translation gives CASSLRTRADEQFF.

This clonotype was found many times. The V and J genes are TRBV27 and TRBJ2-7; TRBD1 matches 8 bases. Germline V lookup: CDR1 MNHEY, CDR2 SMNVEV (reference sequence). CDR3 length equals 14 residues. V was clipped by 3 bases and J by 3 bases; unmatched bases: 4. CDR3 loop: CASSLDRVGYEQYF. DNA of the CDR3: TGTGCCAGCAGTTTGGACAGGGTCGGCTACGAGCAGTACTTC.

Here the CDR3 DNA reads TGTGCCAGGCAGTTTGGGGTAAACACTGAAGCTTTCTTT. It encodes CARQFGVNTEAFF. The chain recombines TRBV2 with TRBJ1-1; D remains unclear. Trimming removed 9 bases at V and 2 bases at J, with 13 bases between. In germline, CDR1 is SNHLY, CDR2 FYNNEI. This CDR3 has 13 amino acids.

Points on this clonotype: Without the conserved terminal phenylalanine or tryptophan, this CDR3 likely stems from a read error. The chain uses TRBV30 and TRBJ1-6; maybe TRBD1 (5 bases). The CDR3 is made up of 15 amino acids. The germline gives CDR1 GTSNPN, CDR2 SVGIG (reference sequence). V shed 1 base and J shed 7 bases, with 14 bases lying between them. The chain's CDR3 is CAWSDPQGVNSPLHL. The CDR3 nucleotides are TGTGCCTGGAGTGATCCCCAGGGAGTAAATTCACCCCTCCACCTT.

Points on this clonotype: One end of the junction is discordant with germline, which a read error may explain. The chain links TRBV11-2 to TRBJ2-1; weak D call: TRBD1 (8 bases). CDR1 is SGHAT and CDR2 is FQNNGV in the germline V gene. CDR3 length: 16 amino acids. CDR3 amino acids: CASTLTGGGAYNEQFF. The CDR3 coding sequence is TGTGCCAGCACCTTAACAGGGGGGGGGGCCTACAATGAGCAGTTCTTC.

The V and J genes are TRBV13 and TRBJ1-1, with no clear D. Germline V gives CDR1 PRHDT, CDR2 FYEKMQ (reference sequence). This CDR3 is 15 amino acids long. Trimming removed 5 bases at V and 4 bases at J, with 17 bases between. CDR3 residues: CASSPRLRGPTEAFF. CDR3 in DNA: TGTGCCAGCAGCCCCCGCCTTCGAGGACCCACTGAAGCTTTCTTT.

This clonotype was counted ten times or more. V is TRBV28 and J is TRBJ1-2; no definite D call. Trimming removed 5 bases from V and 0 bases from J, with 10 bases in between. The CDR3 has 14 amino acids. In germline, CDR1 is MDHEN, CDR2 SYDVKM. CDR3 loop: CASSGRIANYGYTF. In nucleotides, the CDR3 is TGTGCCAGCAGTGGCAGGATAGCTAACTATGGCTACACCTTC.

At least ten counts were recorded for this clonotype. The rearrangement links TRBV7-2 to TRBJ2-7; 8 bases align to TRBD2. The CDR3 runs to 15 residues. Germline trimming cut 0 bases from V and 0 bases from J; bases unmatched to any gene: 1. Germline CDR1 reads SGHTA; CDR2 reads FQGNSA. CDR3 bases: TGTGCCAGCAGCTTAGCAGCGGGGGACTCCTACGAGCAGTACTTC. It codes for CASSLAAGDSYEQYF.

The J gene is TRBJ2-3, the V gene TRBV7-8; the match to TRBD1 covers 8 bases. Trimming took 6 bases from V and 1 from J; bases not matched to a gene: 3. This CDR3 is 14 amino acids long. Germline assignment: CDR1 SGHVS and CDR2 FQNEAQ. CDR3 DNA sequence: TGTGCCAGCAGTCAGGGACAGGGCACAGATACGCAGTATTTT. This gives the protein CASSQGQGTDTQYF.

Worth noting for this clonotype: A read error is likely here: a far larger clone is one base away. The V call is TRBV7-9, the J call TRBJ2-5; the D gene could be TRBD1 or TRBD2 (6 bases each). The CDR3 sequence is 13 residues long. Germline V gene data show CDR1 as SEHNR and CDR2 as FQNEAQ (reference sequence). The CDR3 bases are TGTGCCAGCAGCTTGGGGGGCGAGGAGACCCCGTACTTC. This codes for CASSLGGEETPYF.

CDR3: CASSWWTGRVMNTEAFF. CDR3 DNA sequence: TGTGCCAGCAGCTGGTGGACAGGGCGCGTCATGAACACTGAAGCTTTCTTT. V is TRBV7-9 and J is TRBJ1-1; 8 bases match TRBD1. CDR3 size: 17 residues. V lost 4 bases and J lost 0; bases outside the gene matches: 10. Germline CDR1 reads SEHNR; CDR2 reads FQNEAQ (reference sequence). Looking up the rest from reference TRBV7-9 and TRBJ1-1 gives the full variable domain: DTGVSQNPRHKITKRGQNVTFRCDPISEHNRLYWYRQTLGQGPEFLTYFQNEAQLEKSRLLSDRFSAERPKGSFSTLEIQRTEQGDSAMYLCASSWWTGRVMNTEAFFGQGTRLTVV.

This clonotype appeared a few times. CDR3 loop: CASRKGQRVIKNTEAFF. The CDR3 DNA follows: TGTGCCAGCAGAAAGGGGCAGCGAGTTATAAAGAACACTGAAGCTTTCTTT. The chain uses TRBV27 and TRBJ1-1; TRBD1 is a possible D gene (5 bases). The CDR3 runs 17 residues. Germline-derived CDR1 and CDR2 are MNHEY and SMNVEV (reference sequence). V lost 6 bases to trimming and J lost 1 base, with 21 bases between them.

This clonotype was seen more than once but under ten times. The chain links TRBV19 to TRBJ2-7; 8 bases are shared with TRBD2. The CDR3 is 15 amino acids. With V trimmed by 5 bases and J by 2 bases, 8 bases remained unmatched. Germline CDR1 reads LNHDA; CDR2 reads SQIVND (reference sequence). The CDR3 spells CASSLGQRETYEQYF. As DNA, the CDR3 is TGTGCCAGTAGTCTTGGCCAGCGGGAGACCTACGAGCAGTACTTC. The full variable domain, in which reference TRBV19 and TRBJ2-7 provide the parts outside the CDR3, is DGGITQSPKYLFRKEGQNVTLSCEQNLNHDAMYWYRQDPGQGLRLIYYSQIVNDFQKGDIAEGYSVSREKKESFPLTVTSAQKNPTAFYLCASSLGQRETYEQYFGPGTRLTVT.

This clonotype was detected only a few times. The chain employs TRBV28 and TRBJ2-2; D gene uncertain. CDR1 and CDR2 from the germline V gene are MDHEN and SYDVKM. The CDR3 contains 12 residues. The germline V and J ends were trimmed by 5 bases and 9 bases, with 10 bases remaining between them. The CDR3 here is CASSPPIRELFF. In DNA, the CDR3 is TGTGCCAGCAGTCCTCCGATTCGGGAGCTGTTTTTT.

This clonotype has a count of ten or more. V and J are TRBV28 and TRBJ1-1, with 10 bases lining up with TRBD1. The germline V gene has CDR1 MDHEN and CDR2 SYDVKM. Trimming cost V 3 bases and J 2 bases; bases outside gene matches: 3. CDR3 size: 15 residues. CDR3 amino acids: CASSLDRGVNTEAFF. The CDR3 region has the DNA TGTGCCAGCAGTTTGGACAGGGGGGTTAACACTGAAGCTTTCTTT.

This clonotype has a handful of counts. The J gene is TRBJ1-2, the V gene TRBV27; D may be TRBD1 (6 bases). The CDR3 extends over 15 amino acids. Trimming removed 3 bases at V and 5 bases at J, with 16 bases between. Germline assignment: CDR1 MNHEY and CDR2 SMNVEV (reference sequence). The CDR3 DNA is TGTGCCAGCAGTTTTGGGGAGGGAGGGGGGTATGGCTACACCTTC. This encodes CASSFGEGGGYGYTF.

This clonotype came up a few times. CDR3 region: CATRTESLDEKLFF. For the CDR3, the DNA is TGTGCCACCAGGACGGAGTCCCTCGATGAAAAACTGTTTTTT. The chain employs TRBV10-3 and TRBJ1-4; no reliable D call. This CDR3 is 14 amino acids long. Per the germline V gene, CDR1 is ENHRY and CDR2 is SYGVKD. V lost 10 bases to trimming and J lost 6 bases, with 18 bases between them.

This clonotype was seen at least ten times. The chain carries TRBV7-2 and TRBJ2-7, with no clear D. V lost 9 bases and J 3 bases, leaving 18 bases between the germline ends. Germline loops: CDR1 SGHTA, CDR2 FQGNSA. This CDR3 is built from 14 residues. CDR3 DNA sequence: TGTGCCAGAGACTTTGCCGACGGAGACTACGAGCAGTACTTC. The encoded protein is CARDFADGDYEQYF.

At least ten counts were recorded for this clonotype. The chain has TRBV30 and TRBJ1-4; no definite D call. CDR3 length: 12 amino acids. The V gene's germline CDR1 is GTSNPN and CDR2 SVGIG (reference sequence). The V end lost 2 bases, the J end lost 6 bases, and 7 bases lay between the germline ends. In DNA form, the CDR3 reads TGTGCCTGGAGTCTGATCTATGAAAAACTGTTTTTT. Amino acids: CAWSLIYEKLFF.

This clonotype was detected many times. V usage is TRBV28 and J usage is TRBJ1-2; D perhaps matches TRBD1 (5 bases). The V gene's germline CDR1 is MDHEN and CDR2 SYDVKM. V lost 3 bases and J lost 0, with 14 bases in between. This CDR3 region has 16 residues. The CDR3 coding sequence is TGTGCCAGCAGTTTTGTGGGGCCCCAAGCTAACTATGGCTACACCTTC. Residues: CASSFVGPQANYGYTF.

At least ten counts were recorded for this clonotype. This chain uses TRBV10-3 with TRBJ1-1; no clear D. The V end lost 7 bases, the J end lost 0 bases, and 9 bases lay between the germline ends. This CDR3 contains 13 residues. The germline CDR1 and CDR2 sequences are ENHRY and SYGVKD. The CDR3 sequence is CAITGNLNTEAFF. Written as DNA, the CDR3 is TGTGCCATCACGGGAAACCTGAACACTGAAGCTTTCTTT.

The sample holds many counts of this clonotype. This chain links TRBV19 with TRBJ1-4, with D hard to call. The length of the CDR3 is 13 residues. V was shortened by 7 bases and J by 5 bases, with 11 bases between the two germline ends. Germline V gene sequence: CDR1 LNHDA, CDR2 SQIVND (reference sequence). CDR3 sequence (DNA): TGTGCCAGTACCCCGACACGGAATGAAAAACTGTTTTTT. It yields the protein CASTPTRNEKLFF.

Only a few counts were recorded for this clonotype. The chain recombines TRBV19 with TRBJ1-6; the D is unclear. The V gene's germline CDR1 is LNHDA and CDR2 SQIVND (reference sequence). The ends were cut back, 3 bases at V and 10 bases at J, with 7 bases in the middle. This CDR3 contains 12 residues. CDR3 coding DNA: TGTGCCAGTAGTATTGGAGAGTCACCCCTCCACTTT. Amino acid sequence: CASSIGESPLHF.

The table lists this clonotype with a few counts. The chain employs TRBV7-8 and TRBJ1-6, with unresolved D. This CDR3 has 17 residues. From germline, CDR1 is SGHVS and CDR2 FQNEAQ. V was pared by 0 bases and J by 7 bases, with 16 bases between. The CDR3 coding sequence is TGTGCCAGCAGCTTAGCACTAGCCCGGAGACTAAATTCACCCCTCCACTTT. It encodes CASSLALARRLNSPLHF. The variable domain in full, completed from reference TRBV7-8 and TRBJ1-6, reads GAGVSQSPRYKVAKRGQDVALRCDPISGHVSLFWYQQALGQGPEFLTYFQNEAQLDKSGLPSDRFFAERPEGSVSTLKIQRTQQEDSAVYLCASSLALARRLNSPLHFGNGTRLTVT.